The subject of this entry is one T cell receptor beta chain. These data belong to a study of blood T cell repertoires in COVID-19. Whole-study context: The United States, Italy and Spain supplied acute and convalescent COVID-19 samples. T cells, B-cell-depleted T cells, or PBMCs provided the cDNA or gDNA that served as material.

Looked up from germline, CDR1 is MNHEY and CDR2 is SMNVEV (reference sequence). The CDR3 is made up of 15 amino acids. Germline trimming cut 3 bases from V and 2 bases from J; bases unmatched to any gene: 7. Sequencing used immunoSEQ multiplex PCR; TCRdb keeps in-frame clones, though not all of them. The sample has 150,000 or so clones, around 82% seen once. The source is a human donor with acute or convalescent COVID-19. The donor label of this sample is uncertain. This sequence joins TRBV27 and TRBJ2-7; TRBD1 matches 7 bases. Sequencing was performed on peripheral blood. The CDR3 bases are TGTGCCAGCAGTTTGTACGGGACAGTTACCTACGAGCAGTACTTC. Amino acid sequence: CASSLYGTVTYEQYF.